These T cell receptor beta chains were read from a single sample in a study of shared clonotypes between healthy human individuals. Assay used: immunoSEQ multiplex PCR; TCRdb lists only in-frame clones, some missing. Of about 1.1 million clones listed, approximately 80% were seen once; the top ten hold approximately 0.95%. The sequencing sample was made of memory CD4+ T cells from PBMCs. Source of these receptors: a young man in good health. Some clones in this sample may be carry-over from other donors' samples. Each CDR3 is given without its conserved first and last residue. Each record gives: V gene, CDR3 protein.

V gene: TRBV6-5
CDR3 protein: ASSSLGVGTDTQY

V gene: TRBV19
CDR3 protein: ASSTLAGGKQY

V gene: TRBV12-5
CDR3 protein: ASGLVEETQY

V gene: TRBV18
CDR3 protein: ASSPQPPTDTQY

V gene: TRBV11-1
CDR3 protein: ASSGRRRAFSYNEQF

V gene: TRBV5-1
CDR3 protein: ASSPPLAGETDTQY

V gene: TRBV18
CDR3 protein: ASSPFRQEGGGYT

V gene: TRBV7-8
CDR3 protein: ASSPNFGGGPTGELF

V gene: TRBV5-1
CDR3 protein: ASSPGLAGVGGETQY

V gene: TRBV6-5
CDR3 protein: ASSRDGDTQY

V gene: TRBV4-1
CDR3 protein: ASSQGDSYEQY

V gene: TRBV6-5
CDR3 protein: ATSWRAVDTQY

V gene: TRBV5-1
CDR3 protein: ASSFGTGGPTAF

V gene: TRBV30
CDR3 protein: AWSHQGTQY

V gene: TRBV7-3
CDR3 protein: ASAAGVHNEQF

V gene: TRBV28
CDR3 protein: ASSWGVGYQPQH

V gene: TRBV7-3
CDR3 protein: ASSLGSGPYEQY

V gene: TRBV7-9
CDR3 protein: ASSLGQGSTEAF

V gene: TRBV19
CDR3 protein: ASRGRGAPSSYNEQF

V gene: TRBV6-6
CDR3 protein: ASRNPGQGGNTIY

V gene: TRBV14
CDR3 protein: ASSQALGGAEKLF

V gene: TRBV4-1
CDR3 protein: ASSHPTGLLGANVLT

V gene: TRBV7-9
CDR3 protein: ASSLVRRVADTQY

V gene: TRBV5-4
CDR3 protein: ASTNTDTQY

V gene: TRBV2
CDR3 protein: ASSDDRVYNEQF

V gene: TRBV14
CDR3 protein: ATIKGGLVYT

V gene: TRBV7-8
CDR3 protein: ASSPSGYGYT